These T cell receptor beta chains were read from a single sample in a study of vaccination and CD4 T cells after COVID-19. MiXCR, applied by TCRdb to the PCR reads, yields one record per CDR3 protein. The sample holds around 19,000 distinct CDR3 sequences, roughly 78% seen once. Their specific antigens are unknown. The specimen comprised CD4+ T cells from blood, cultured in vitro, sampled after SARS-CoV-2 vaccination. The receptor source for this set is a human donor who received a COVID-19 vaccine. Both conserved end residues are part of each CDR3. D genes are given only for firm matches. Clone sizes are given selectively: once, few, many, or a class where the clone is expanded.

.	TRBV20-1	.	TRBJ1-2	TGCAGTGCTAGGGAGGGGTGGAACTATGGCTACACCTTC	CSAREGWNYGYTF
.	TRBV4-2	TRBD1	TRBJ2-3	TGTGCCAGCAGTCCCGGGACAGCCACAGATACGCAGTATTTT	CASSPGTATDTQYF
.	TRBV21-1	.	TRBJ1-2	TGTGCCAGCAGCACCCGGGCAAATTATAACTATGGCTACACCTTC	CASSTRANYNYGYTF
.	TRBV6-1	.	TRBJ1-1	TGTGCCAGCAGGCGGGGGCAGGAGAACACTGAAGCTTTCTTT	CASRRGQENTEAFF
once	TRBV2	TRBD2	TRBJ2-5	TGTGCCAGCAGCCTAACGGGGGGGCCGGGGCAAGAGACCCAGTACTTC	CASSLTGGPGQETQYF
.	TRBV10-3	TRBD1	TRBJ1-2	TGTGCCATCAGTGAGACGAGGGACAGGTGGGATGGCTACACCTTC	CAISETRDRWDGYTF
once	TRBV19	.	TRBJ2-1	TGTGCCAGTAGTATGAAGGGGCGGTCATACAATGAGCAGTTCTTC	CASSMKGRSYNEQFF
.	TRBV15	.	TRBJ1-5	TGTGCCACCAGCGGTTCTTATAGCAATCAGCCCCAGCATTTT	CATSGSYSNQPQHF
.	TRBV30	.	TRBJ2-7	TGTGCCTGGAGCCGACACGCCGACGGTTCCTACGAGCAGTACTTC	CAWSRHADGSYEQYF
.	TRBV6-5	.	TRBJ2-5	TGTGCCAGCAGTTCCCAGACAGCCCAAGAGACCCAGTACTTC	CASSSQTAQETQYF
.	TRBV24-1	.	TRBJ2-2	TGTGCCACCAGCTCAGCATCCGGGTCTTTCACCGGGGAGCTGTTTTTT	CATSSASGSFTGELFF
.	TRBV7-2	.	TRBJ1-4	TGTGCCAGCAGCCAAACCACAGGCGGGGGGGCAACTAATGAAAAACTGTTTTTT	CASSQTTGGGATNEKLFF
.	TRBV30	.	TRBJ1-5	TGTGCCTGGAGTGTACCGAGGAAGAATCAGCCCCAGCATTTT	CAWSVPRKNQPQHF
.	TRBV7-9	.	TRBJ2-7	TGTGCCAGCAGCTTAGCAAATTCCTACGAGCAGTACTTC	CASSLANSYEQYF
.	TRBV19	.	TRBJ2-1	TGTGCCAGTAGTATACCGTCCCCCGGATACAATGAGCAGTTCTTC	CASSIPSPGYNEQFF
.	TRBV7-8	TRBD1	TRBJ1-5	TGTGCCAGCAGCCCCCGGACAGGGTTTTATAGCAATCAGCCCCAGCATTTT	CASSPRTGFYSNQPQHF
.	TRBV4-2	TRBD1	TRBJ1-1	TGTGCCAGCAGCCAAGATCGAGGGGGACAGAAGGGTTGGAGCACTGAAGCTTTCTTT	CASSQDRGGQKGWSTEAFF
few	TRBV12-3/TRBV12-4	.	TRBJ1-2	TGTGCCAGCAGTCCACGGACCTCCGTTTATGGCTACACCTTC	CASSPRTSVYGYTF
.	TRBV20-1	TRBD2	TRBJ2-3	TGCAGTGCCCTGGGACCGGGAGGCAGCACAGATACGCAGTATTTT	CSALGPGGSTDTQYF
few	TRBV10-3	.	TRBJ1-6	TGTGCCATCGGATCCGTTCGGGGGGACCCCCTCCACTTT	CAIGSVRGDPLHF
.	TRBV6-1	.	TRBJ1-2	TGTGCCAGCAGTGAGTACAGGACGCGGGCCTATGGCTACACCTTC	CASSEYRTRAYGYTF
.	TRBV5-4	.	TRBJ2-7	TGTGCCAGCAGCTTAGGAGAGGGGGTCAGCTCCTACGAGCAGTACTTC	CASSLGEGVSSYEQYF
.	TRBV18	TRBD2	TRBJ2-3	TGTGCCACCAACCCACGGGAGGGCACAGATACGCAGTATTTT	CATNPREGTDTQYF
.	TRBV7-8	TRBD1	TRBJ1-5	TGTGCCAGCAGCTTAACCACAGGGGGATTGAATCAGCCCCAGCATTTT	CASSLTTGGLNQPQHF
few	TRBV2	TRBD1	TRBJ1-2	TGTGCCAGCAGTGAAAATAGGGCAGGGGGGTATGGCTACACCTTC	CASSENRAGGYGYTF
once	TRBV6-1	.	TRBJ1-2	TGTGCCAGCAGTGAATTGCCTTCGTATGGCTACACCTTC	CASSELPSYGYTF
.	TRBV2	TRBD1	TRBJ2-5	TGTGCCAGCAGTGAATTTGGGACAGGGGGCAGGGAGACCCAGTACTTC	CASSEFGTGGRETQYF
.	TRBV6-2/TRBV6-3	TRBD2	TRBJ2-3	TGTGCCAGCAGTTCCTTAGCGGGGGGACAGATAACGCAGTATTTT	CASSSLAGGQITQYF
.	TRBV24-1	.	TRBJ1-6	TGTGCCACCAGTTCGAGGACGGGTTCACCCCTCCACTTT	CATSSRTGSPLHF
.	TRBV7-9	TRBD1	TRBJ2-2	TGTGCCAGCAGCTTACGAGGGGGCCACACCGGGGAGCTGTTTTTT	CASSLRGGHTGELFF
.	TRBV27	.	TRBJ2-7	TGTGCCAGCAGTGTACCAGGGGAACACGAGCAGTACTTC	CASSVPGEHEQYF
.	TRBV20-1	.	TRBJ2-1	TGCAGTGCATATGGGACTCACGGAATCTTC	CSAYGTHGIF
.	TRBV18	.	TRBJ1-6	TGTGCCAGCTCACCACAGAATGGAGGGGCCTCACCCCTCCACTTT	CASSPQNGGASPLHF
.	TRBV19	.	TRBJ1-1	TGTGCCAGTAGTATAGTCGGCGACACTGAAGCTTTCTTT	CASSIVGDTEAFF
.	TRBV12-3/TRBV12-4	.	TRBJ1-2	TGTGCCAGCAGTTTAGCGGGGGCACGGGGCTATGGCTACACCTTC	CASSLAGARGYGYTF
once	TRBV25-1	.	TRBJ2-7	TGTGCCAGCAGTGAAGGGGGGCAGCGGCACTCCTACGAGCAGTACTTC	CASSEGGQRHSYEQYF
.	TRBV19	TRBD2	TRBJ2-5	TGTGCCAGTAGTATGGGGGGGGAAGAGACCCAGTACTTC	CASSMGGEETQYF
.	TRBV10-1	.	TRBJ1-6	TGCGCCAGCAGTGACCCTAATTCACCCCTCCACTTT	CASSDPNSPLHF
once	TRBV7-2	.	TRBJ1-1	TGTGCCAGCAGCTTAGGAAATGAGAACACTGAAGCTTTCTTT	CASSLGNENTEAFF
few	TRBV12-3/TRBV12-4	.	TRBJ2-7	TGTGCCAGCAGCCCCTACGACCTAGGAAGACTTGTCCCCTACGAGCAGTACTTC	CASSPYDLGRLVPYEQYF
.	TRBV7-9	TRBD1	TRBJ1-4	TGTGCCAGCAGCTTAGAAACAGGGGTGGTTGAAAAACTGTTTTTT	CASSLETGVVEKLFF
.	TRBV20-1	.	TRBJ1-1	TGCAGTGCGAACCTGGGGGTAAGGACTGAAGCTTTCTTT	CSANLGVRTEAFF
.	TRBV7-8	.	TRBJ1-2	TGTGCCAGCAGCCTATCCCGGGGACTTCCACGGACGGGCTACACCTTC	CASSLSRGLPRTGYTF
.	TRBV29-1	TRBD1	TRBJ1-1	TGCAGCTCTCGGGACAGGGAGGCCACTGAAGCTTTCTTT	CSSRDREATEAFF
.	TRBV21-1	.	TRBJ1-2	TGTGCCAGCAGCAAAGGGAGGTCTTATGGCTACACCTTC	CASSKGRSYGYTF
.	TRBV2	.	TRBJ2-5	TGTGCCAGCAGTGAAGTGGGAGAGACCCAGTACTTC	CASSEVGETQYF
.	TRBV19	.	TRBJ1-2	TGTGCCAGTAGGTTGGCAAACTATGGCTACACCTTC	CASRLANYGYTF
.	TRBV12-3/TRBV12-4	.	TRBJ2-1	TGTGCCAGCAGTTTCGGCAGGTGGGAGCAGTTCTTC	CASSFGRWEQFF
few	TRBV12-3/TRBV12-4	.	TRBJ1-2	TGTGCCAGCAGTTTGGGGTATGGCTACACCTTC	CASSLGYGYTF
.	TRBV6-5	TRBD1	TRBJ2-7	TGTGCCAGCAGTTACATCTCCGGACAGGGGGCGGGGGAGCAGTACTTC	CASSYISGQGAGEQYF